This T cell receptor beta chain was captured in a study of blood T cell repertoires in COVID-19. Study at large: The United States, Italy and Spain supplied acute and convalescent COVID-19 samples. PBMCs, B-cell-depleted T cells, or T cells provided the cDNA or gDNA that made up the material.

Original processing methods: Nucleated cell number was recorded as an estimate derived from reference gene primer amplification. Libraries were prepared by immunoSEQ multiplex PCR; TCRdb keeps only in-frame clonotypes and omits some of them. V and J calls and clone size are copied from that table; D and trimming were computed from the DNA. This repertoire shows about 120,000 clones, under 80% found once; its top ten account for 2.5%. This sequence originates from a man over 45 with acute or convalescent COVID-19. The sample consisted of peripheral blood.

CDR3 loop: CASSLSWGRGTEAFF. The DNA of the CDR3 is TGTGCCAGCAGTTTATCATGGGGGAGGGGCACTGAAGCTTTCTTT. J is TRBJ1-1 and V is TRBV27; tentatively, D is TRBD1 (5 bases). The germline V gene has CDR1 MNHEY and CDR2 SMNVEV (reference sequence). There are 15 residues in the CDR3. V lost 0 bases, J lost 4 bases, and 12 bases lay in between.